Listed below are T cell receptor beta chains from one sample, sequenced in a study of T-cell reconstitution after alpha-beta-depleted transplantation in children. From the PCR reads, TCRdb called clonotypes with MiXCR, one entry per CDR3 protein. This table holds roughly 48,000 distinct CDR3 sequences, roughly 5% found once. Specimen: PBMCs, mostly from graft donor cells, collected 60 days after TCRalphabeta/CD19-depleted stem cell transplant. The receptors derive from a female patient aged 2-15 years who had a stem cell transplant for aplastic anemia, so the T cells may come from the graft donor. Each CDR3 is given with its conserved first and last residue. A D gene is named only where the DNA matches it firmly. The size of a clone is reported for some rows only, either as once, few or many, or as a class for expanded clones.

abundance,j_gene,d_gene,v_gene,CDR3aa,CDR3nt
many,TRBJ2-3,TRBD2,TRBV4-2,CASSQDGLAGSDTQYF,TGTGCCAGCAGCCAGGACGGACTAGCGGGGTCAGATACGCAGTATTTT
many,TRBJ2-2,NA,TRBV5-1,CASSSGAAVQTGTGELFF,TGCGCCAGCAGCTCGGGTGCCGCCGTACAAACGGGGACCGGGGAGCTGTTTTTT
many,TRBJ2-3,NA,TRBV7-9,CASSLGTNTDTQYF,TGTGCCAGCAGCCTAGGGACAAACACAGATACGCAGTATTTT
few,TRBJ2-7,TRBD2,TRBV7-2,CASSLGGSGSSYEQYF,TGTGCCAGCAGCTTAGGGGGTAGCGGGAGCTCCTACGAGCAGTACTTC
NA,TRBJ1-2,TRBD1,TRBV18,CASSFYKDRGLGYTF,TGTGCCAGCTCATTCTACAAGGACAGGGGGCTTGGCTACACCTTC
many,TRBJ1-1,NA,TRBV2,CASEFGGMNTEAFF,TGTGCCAGTGAGTTTGGGGGGATGAACACTGAAGCTTTCTTT
few,TRBJ1-2,TRBD1,TRBV7-2,CASSLAGDRDYGYTF,TGTGCCAGCAGCTTAGCGGGTGACAGGGACTATGGCTACACCTTC
NA,TRBJ2-7,NA,TRBV7-9,CASSLGLTSSYEQYF,TGTGCCAGCAGCTTAGGACTTACCAGCTCCTACGAGCAGTACTTC
many,TRBJ2-1,NA,TRBV18,CASSLMGNEQFF,TGTGCCAGCTCCCTTATGGGGAATGAGCAGTTCTTC
few,TRBJ1-2,TRBD1,TRBV6-2/TRBV6-3,CASSYQWDSLYGYTF,TGTGCCAGCAGTTACCAGTGGGACAGCCTCTATGGCTACACCTTC
few,TRBJ1-4,NA,TRBV20-1,CSARDRGRGEKLFF,TGCAGTGCTAGAGATAGGGGAAGGGGCGAAAAACTGTTTTTT
many,TRBJ2-1,TRBD2,TRBV6-1,CASSEVLAGGPFLF,TGTGCCAGCAGTGAAGTTTTAGCGGGAGGGCCCTTCCTCTTC
NA,TRBJ2-1,NA,TRBV11-2,CASNNNRDAEQFF,TGTGCCAGCAACAACAACAGGGACGCTGAGCAGTTCTTC
NA,TRBJ2-1,NA,TRBV7-7,CASSTGQYNEQFF,TGTGCTAGCAGCACAGGACAGTACAATGAGCAGTTCTTC
few,TRBJ2-2,TRBD1,TRBV18,CASSQTGENTGELFF,TGTGCCAGCTCACAGACAGGGGAAAACACCGGGGAGCTGTTTTTT
few,TRBJ1-1,NA,TRBV18,CASSTSRETEAFF,TGTGCCAGCTCAACCAGCAGGGAAACTGAAGCTTTCTTT
many,TRBJ2-7,TRBD2,TRBV5-1,CASSLPGSGRFPLVEQYF,TGCGCCAGCAGCTTGCCGGGAAGCGGGAGGTTCCCGCTCGTCGAGCAGTACTTC
many,TRBJ2-6,NA,TRBV18,CASSQGSGANVLTF,TGTGCCAGCTCCCAGGGTTCTGGGGCCAACGTCCTGACTTTC
NA,TRBJ2-7,TRBD1,TRBV29-1,CSVPGQGSDEQYF,TGCAGCGTACCCGGACAGGGATCGGACGAGCAGTACTTC
many,TRBJ1-2,TRBD1,TRBV28,CASRIGTGGGYTF,TGTGCCAGCAGGATCGGGACAGGGGGCGGCTACACCTTC
many,TRBJ1-4,NA,TRBV7-9,CASSPPGAGEKLFF,TGTGCCAGCAGCCCTCCCGGTGCTGGGGAAAAACTGTTTTTT
many,TRBJ1-4,NA,TRBV7-6,CASSLEGSGPRGVELFF,TGTGCCAGCAGCTTAGAAGGATCGGGCCCCCGGGGGGTAGAGCTGTTTTTT